This entry lists 15 T cell receptor beta chains sequenced from one sample in a study of shared clonotypes between healthy human individuals. Profiling relied on immunoSEQ multiplex PCR, and the TCRdb table lists in-frame clones only, not all of them. The sample has about 1.5 million clones; roughly 96% are singletons. Sequenced material: naive CD4+ T cells sorted from blood. Subset defined: CD45RA+ positively selected. These receptors all come from a man aged 30 to 39 in good health.

V usage is TRBV18 and J usage is TRBJ1-4; a possible D gene is TRBD1 (5 bases). The CDR3 has 15 amino acids. CDR1 KGHSH and CDR2 LQKENI come from the germline V gene. The V end lost 3 bases, the J end lost 8 bases, and 16 bases lay between the germline ends. The CDR3 DNA is TGTGCCAGCTCACCTATACAGGATGGGTCCGAAAAACTGTTTTTT. Its translation is CASSPIQDGSEKLFF. The whole variable domain, remainder taken from reference TRBV18 and TRBJ1-4, is NAGVMQNPRHLVRRRGQEARLRCSPMKGHSHVYWYRQLPEEGLKFMVYLQKENIIDESGMPKERFSAEFPKEGPSILRIQQVVRGDSAAYFCASSPIQDGSEKLFFGSGTQLSVL.

V gene TRBV9 combines with J gene TRBJ2-7; TRBD1 matches 8 bases. The CDR3 length is 17 residues. The germline V gene encodes CDR1 SGDLS and CDR2 YYNGEE. Trimming cost V 0 bases and J 5 bases; bases outside gene matches: 13. The CDR3 spells CASSVDPGQGLKNEQYF. CDR3 coding DNA: TGTGCCAGCAGCGTAGACCCCGGACAGGGATTAAAAAACGAGCAGTACTTC.

The chain joins TRBV14 to TRBJ2-1; D is undetermined. This CDR3 contains 15 residues. V gave up 0 bases and J gave up 1 base, with 7 bases separating them. CDR1 and CDR2 from the germline V gene are SGHDN and FVKESK. Here the CDR3 DNA reads TGTGCCAGCAGCCAAGATCCTCTTTCCTACAATGAGCAGTTCTTC. Its protein product is CASSQDPLSYNEQFF.

The chain combines TRBV9 with TRBJ1-5; 8 bases fit TRBD1. With V trimmed by 4 bases and J by 3 bases, 6 bases remained unmatched. Germline lookup yields CDR1 SGDLS and CDR2 YYNGEE. The length of the CDR3 is 15 residues. In nucleotides, the CDR3 is TGTGCCAGCAGCACGACAGGGGTCCCCAATCAGCCCCAGCATTTT. Protein product: CASSTTGVPNQPQHF.

This chain links TRBV28 with TRBJ1-1, with D unclear. Germline V gene sequence: CDR1 MDHEN, CDR2 SYDVKM. CDR3 size: 13 residues. V dropped 7 bases and J dropped 8 bases, with 17 bases sitting between them. The CDR3 is CASTLDQYGEAFF. Here the CDR3 DNA reads TGTGCCAGCACTTTGGACCAATACGGAGAAGCTTTCTTT.

The chain couples TRBV27 to TRBJ2-7; D perhaps matches TRBD1 (6 bases). Trimming pared 3 bases from V and 5 bases from J, leaving 17 bases between. The CDR3 is made up of 15 amino acids. Germline V gives CDR1 MNHEY, CDR2 SMNVEV (reference sequence). CDR3 region: CASSFLAGAFNEQYF. DNA of the CDR3: TGTGCCAGCAGTTTTCTCGCAGGGGCGTTCAACGAGCAGTACTTC.

This rearrangement joins TRBV28 to TRBJ2-1, with 7 bases fitting TRBD2. With 3 bases clipped from V and 3 bases from J, the junction kept 5 bases outside the gene matches. The CDR3 runs 15 residues. Germline CDR1 and CDR2: MDHEN and SYDVKM. The DNA for the CDR3 is TGTGCCAGCAGTTTCGGGCGGGGGAACTACAATGAGCAGTTCTTC. As protein: CASSFGRGNYNEQFF.

The rearrangement joins TRBV6-5 to TRBJ2-2; possible D gene TRBD1, 5 bases. Germline assignment: CDR1 MNHEY and CDR2 SVGAGI. The CDR3 runs to 15 residues. Trimming took 6 bases from V and 8 from J, leaving 19 bases between them. The CDR3 DNA follows: TGTGCCAGCAGCCCAAAAGCCAGGGTCGGAGGGGAGCTGTTTTTT. Translating it yields CASSPKARVGGELFF.

The chain is built from TRBV18 and TRBJ2-3; 10 bases fit TRBD2. This CDR3 region has 16 residues. Germline trimming cut 4 bases from V and 3 bases from J; bases unmatched to any gene: 7. From germline, CDR1 is KGHSH and CDR2 LQKENI. The CDR3 protein is CASSLRSGRGTDTQYF. Written as DNA, the CDR3 is TGTGCCAGCTCACTCCGGAGCGGGAGGGGTACAGATACGCAGTATTTT.

The chain carries TRBV5-1 and TRBJ2-2; 15 positions agree with TRBD2. Germline CDR1 reads SGHRS; CDR2 reads YFSETQ. The CDR3 extends over 16 amino acids. J was trimmed by 6 bases and V by 4 bases; bases with no gene match: 4. CDR3 amino acids: CASSPGLAGGAGELFF. The CDR3, as DNA: TGCGCCAGCAGCCCGGGACTAGCGGGAGGTGCCGGGGAGCTGTTTTTT.

As concerns this clone: Compared with germline, one end of the junction differs, possibly owing to a read error. The rearrangement uses TRBV7-7 and TRBJ2-2, with D possibly matching TRBD1 (5 bases). The CDR3 is 14 residues long. Germline loops: CDR1 SSHAT, CDR2 FNYEAQ (reference sequence). The CDR3 reads CASSPQGNTGELFF. The CDR3 DNA reads as TGTGCTAGCAGTCCTCAGGGTAACACCGGGGAGCTGTTTTTT.

J is TRBJ2-3 and V is TRBV5-1; TRBD2 matches at 7 bases. The CDR3 runs 17 residues. Trimming took 9 bases from V and 1 from J; bases not matched to a gene: 17. Germline CDR1 is SGHRS and CDR2 is YFSETQ. In DNA form, the CDR3 reads TGCGCCATCGTTGAGAGGGAGGGCTTAAAGGGCACAGATACGCAGTATTTT. It codes for CAIVEREGLKGTDTQYF.

This clone was detected only once. The CDR3 region is CASTIRAQAGTTDTQYF. The DNA for the CDR3 is TGTGCCAGCACAATCCGGGCCCAAGCGGGGACCACAGATACGCAGTATTTT. This sequence joins TRBV19 and TRBJ2-3; 7 positions agree with TRBD2. Trimming took 9 bases from V and 2 from J; bases not matched to a gene: 17. CDR1 is LNHDA and CDR2 is SQIVND in the germline V gene (reference sequence). The CDR3 spans 17 residues.

This clone has a single count. The chain carries TRBV6-6 and TRBJ2-5; D remains unclear. The V gene's germline CDR1 is MNHNY and CDR2 SVGAGI (reference sequence). The CDR3 spans 14 residues. The V end lost 4 bases, the J end lost 2 bases, and 11 bases lay between the germline ends. This CDR3 is CASSFSPGQETQYF. CDR3 nucleotides: TGTGCCAGCAGTTTTTCTCCCGGTCAAGAGACCCAGTACTTC.

This chain joins TRBV7-9 and TRBJ1-3; TRBD1 might be the D (5 bases). Trimming left V 6 bases short and J 0 bases short, with 18 bases between. Germline CDR1 is SEHNR and CDR2 is FQNEAQ (reference sequence). There are 17 residues in the CDR3. The CDR3 nucleotides read TGTGCCAGCAGGGTAAACCGGGGCCAGGGCTCTGGAAACACCATATATTTT. Translating it yields CASRVNRGQGSGNTIYF.